Each of the 29 T cell receptor beta chains below was sequenced from the same sample in a study of CD8 T cells in ankylosing spondylitis. TCRdb redid the calling of the 5' RACE reads with MiXCR, one entry per CDR3 protein. The sample carries roughly 130,000 distinct CDR3 sequences, 9.3% recorded once. Sequences were obtained from blood, either unsorted or a sorted T cell fraction (not recorded which). These receptor sequences come from a male donor with ankylosing spondylitis or in good health (not recorded which).

This clonotype was observed at least ten times. The rearrangement uses TRBV7-9 and TRBJ1-3; possible D gene TRBD1, 6 bases. V was trimmed by 3 bases and J by 0 bases, leaving 9 bases between them. The CDR3 has 15 residues. CDR1 is SEHNR, CDR2 FQNEAQ, per germline (reference sequence). CDR3 sequence (DNA): TGTGCCAGCAGCTTCGGAGGGGGCTCTGGAAACACCATATATTTT. Its protein product is CASSFGGGSGNTIYF. The whole variable domain, remainder taken from reference TRBV7-9 and TRBJ1-3, is DTGVSQNPRHKITKRGQNVTFRCDPISEHNRLYWYRQTLGQGPEFLTYFQNEAQLEKSRLLSDRFSAERPKGSFSTLEIQRTEQGDSAMYLCASSFGGGSGNTIYFGEGSWLTVV.

Many counts were recorded for this clonotype. The chain uses TRBV7-6 and TRBJ1-1; 7 bases are shared with TRBD1. The V gene's germline CDR1 is SGHVS and CDR2 FNYEAQ. The CDR3 runs to 15 residues. Trimming at V came to 6 bases and at J to 3 bases, leaving 10 bases not matched to a gene. The CDR3 reads CASRPETGRYTEAFF. In DNA form, the CDR3 reads TGTGCCAGCAGACCTGAGACAGGGCGGTACACTGAAGCTTTCTTT. The full variable domain, rest sourced from reference TRBV7-6 and TRBJ1-1, is GAGVSQSPRYKVTKRGQDVALRCDPISGHVSLYWYRQALGQGPEFLTYFNYEAQQDKSGLPNDRFSAERPEGSISTLTIQRTEQRDSAMYRCASRPETGRYTEAFFGQGTRLTVV.

The gene calls are TRBV2 and TRBJ2-1, with unresolved D. V was trimmed by 2 bases and J by 12 bases, leaving 11 bases between them. The CDR3 length is 12 residues. Germline values: CDR1 SNHLY, CDR2 FYNNEI. In nucleotides, the CDR3 is TGTGCCAGCAGTGAAATCCCTAGTTGGCAGTTCTTC. Protein sequence: CASSEIPSWQFF.

This rearrangement joins TRBV28 to TRBJ1-2; 9 bases are a match to TRBD1. Germline V gene lookup returns CDR1 MDHEN and CDR2 SYDVKM. V gave up 8 bases and J gave up 3 bases; unmatched junction bases: 7. The CDR3 contains 14 residues. For the CDR3, the DNA is TGTGCCAGCTCCCCGGGACAGGGATACTATGGCTACACCTTC. Protein product: CASSPGQGYYGYTF.

This clonotype occurred many times. The chain employs TRBV29-1 and TRBJ2-5; D is unclear. There are 12 residues in the CDR3. CDR1 is SQVTM and CDR2 is ANQGSEA in the germline V gene. The ends were cut back, 6 bases at V and 2 bases at J, with 10 bases in the middle. CDR3 loop: CSVGISQETQYF. DNA for the CDR3: TGCAGCGTGGGGATCAGTCAAGAGACCCAGTACTTC.

At least ten counts were recorded for this clonotype. This chain connects TRBV20-1 to TRBJ2-1, with 11 positions matching TRBD1. There are 14 residues in the CDR3. J was trimmed by 6 bases and V by 6 bases; bases with no gene match: 7. Germline V gene data show CDR1 as DFQATT and CDR2 as SNEGSKA (reference sequence). The CDR3 nucleotides read TGCAGTGCCGGACAGGGGGCGGGAATCAATGAGCAGTTCTTC. Protein sequence: CSAGQGAGINEQFF.

The gene calls are TRBV15 and TRBJ2-7; TRBD2 agrees at 8 bases. The CDR3 length is 16 residues. With V trimmed by 0 bases and J by 1 base, 5 bases remained unmatched. Germline loops: CDR1 LNHNV, CDR2 YYDKDF (reference sequence). The CDR3: CATSRDRVAGSYEQYF. The CDR3 nucleotides read TGTGCCACCAGCAGAGACCGGGTAGCGGGGTCCTACGAGCAGTACTTC. The full variable domain, in which reference TRBV15 and TRBJ2-7 provide the parts outside the CDR3, is DAMVIQNPRYQVTQFGKPVTLSCSQTLNHNVMYWYQQKSSQAPKLLFHYYDKDFNNEADTPDNFQSRRPNTSFCFLDIRSPGLGDTAMYLCATSRDRVAGSYEQYFGPGTRLTVT.

This clonotype occurred many times. V is TRBV20-1 and J is TRBJ1-4; 9 nucleotides line up with TRBD1. The CDR3 is made up of 13 amino acids. V lost 5 bases, J lost 7 bases, and 5 bases stayed unmatched. Germline CDR1 DFQATT, CDR2 SNEGSKA (reference sequence). CDR3 nucleotides: TGCAGTGCTCAACAGGGGGCGACTGAAAAACTGTTTTTT. It is translated as CSAQQGATEKLFF.

This clonotype has at least ten counts. This chain links TRBV5-1 with TRBJ2-2; D perhaps matches TRBD1 (6 bases). Trimming took 4 bases from V and 6 from J, leaving 19 bases between them. The CDR3 has 16 amino acids. Germline V gene sequence: CDR1 SGHRS, CDR2 YFSETQ. CDR3 protein: CASSPTGQTNPGELFF. The CDR3 nucleotides read TGCGCCAGCAGCCCCACCGGACAGACAAACCCCGGGGAGCTGTTTTTT.

This clonotype was seen at least ten times. The rearrangement joins TRBV20-1 to TRBJ2-7, with D unclear. Trimming shortened V by 2 bases and J by 0 bases, and 11 bases separated the two germline ends. This CDR3 is built from 14 residues. CDR1 is DFQATT, CDR2 SNEGSKA, per germline (reference sequence). This CDR3 is CSARFPRASYEQYF. The CDR3 DNA follows: TGCAGTGCTAGATTTCCTAGAGCCTCCTACGAGCAGTACTTC.

At least ten counts were recorded for this clonotype. V and J are TRBV28 and TRBJ2-1, with D possibly matching TRBD2 (6 bases). The CDR3 totals 15 residues. The germline V gene encodes CDR1 MDHEN and CDR2 SYDVKM. Trimming removed 6 bases from V and 1 base from J, with 13 bases in between. The CDR3 sequence is CASSPLRGSYNEQFF. CDR3 DNA sequence: TGTGCCAGCAGCCCCCTCCGGGGGTCCTACAATGAGCAGTTCTTC.

The sample holds many counts of this clonotype. The rearrangement joins TRBV7-3 to TRBJ2-2; tentative D call: TRBD1 (6 bases). CDR3 length: 15 amino acids. The V gene's germline CDR1 is SGHTA and CDR2 FQGTGA. Trimming removed 0 bases from V and 4 bases from J, with 9 bases in between. CDR3 loop: CASSLTDSLTGELFF. CDR3 in DNA: TGTGCCAGCAGCTTAACGGACAGCCTCACCGGGGAGCTGTTTTTT.

This clonotype occurred many times. This chain joins TRBV5-6 and TRBJ1-1; no definite D call. Germline lookup yields CDR1 SGHDT and CDR2 YYEEEE. V was pared by 0 bases and J by 4 bases, with 7 bases between. This CDR3 contains 13 residues. The CDR3 is CASSLAKGTEAFF. In DNA form, the CDR3 reads TGTGCCAGCAGCTTGGCAAAGGGCACTGAAGCTTTCTTT.

The V call is TRBV20-1, the J call TRBJ2-7, with D tentatively TRBD1 (5 bases). CDR3 length: 14 amino acids. Germline V gene data show CDR1 as DFQATT and CDR2 as SNEGSKA (reference sequence). The V end was cut by 6 bases, the J end by 2 bases, with 17 bases between. The CDR3 DNA reads TGCAGTGCGAAACGGACAAATGAAGCCTACGAGCAGTACTTC. This translates into CSAKRTNEAYEQYF.

Many counts were recorded for this clonotype. The rearrangement links TRBV5-1 to TRBJ2-2; 12 bases line up with TRBD2. Trimming took 5 bases from V and 5 from J; bases not matched to a gene: 7. Germline V lookup: CDR1 SGHRS, CDR2 YFSETQ. This CDR3 region has 16 residues. DNA of the CDR3: TGCGCCAGCAGACCGACTAGCGGGAGCGGTACCGGGGAGCTGTTTTTT. Translated, it gives CASRPTSGSGTGELFF. Full variable domain (rest looked up from reference TRBV5-1 and TRBJ2-2): KAGVTQTPRYLIKTRGQQVTLSCSPISGHRSVSWYQQTPGQGLQFLFEYFSETQRNKGNFPGRFSGRQFSNSRSEMNVSTLELGDSALYLCASRPTSGSGTGELFFGEGSRLTVL.

Ten or more counts support this clonotype. This chain links TRBV20-1 with TRBJ2-1; 8 nucleotides align to TRBD1. Germline values: CDR1 DFQATT, CDR2 SNEGSKA (reference sequence). V was pared by 6 bases and J by 5 bases, with 6 bases of the junction left unmatched. The CDR3 is made up of 13 amino acids. CDR3 in amino acids: CSASGQVNNEQFF. DNA for the CDR3: TGCAGTGCCTCGGGACAGGTTAACAATGAGCAGTTCTTC.

The chain links TRBV4-1 to TRBJ2-2; TRBD1 matches 7 bases. The V gene's germline CDR1 is MGHRA and CDR2 YSYEKL. The length of the CDR3 is 17 residues. Trimming removed 3 bases from V and 3 bases from J; junction bases left unmatched: 10. The CDR3: CASSQIRGFVYTGELFF. The CDR3 region has the DNA TGCGCCAGCAGCCAGATCAGGGGGTTCGTTTACACCGGGGAGCTGTTTTTT.

This clonotype was detected many times. The J gene is TRBJ2-1, the V gene TRBV12-3 or TRBV12-4; 8 bases match TRBD2. The junction had 12 bases not matched to a gene; V was cut back by 8 bases and J by 9 bases. The CDR3 sequence is 14 residues long. CDR3 DNA sequence: TGTGCCAGCGAAGGGGGAAGCGGGAGAGGTGAGCAGTTCTTC. Translating gives CASEGGSGRGEQFF.

This clonotype occurred many times. J is TRBJ1-2 and V is TRBV29-1; 7 bases line up with TRBD1. The CDR3 loop spans 12 amino acids. From germline, CDR1 is SQVTM and CDR2 ANQGSEA. With 4 bases clipped from V and 7 bases from J, the junction kept 6 bases outside the gene matches. This CDR3 reads CSVGDRVGGYTF. The CDR3 region has the DNA TGCAGCGTTGGAGACAGGGTCGGTGGCTACACCTTC.

Many counts were recorded for this clonotype. This chain uses TRBV29-1 with TRBJ2-5; no clear D. The CDR3 contains 12 residues. CDR1 and CDR2 from the germline V gene are SQVTM and ANQGSEA. Deletions cut 4 bases from V and 5 bases from J, with 11 bases between. This CDR3 is CSVVPPRETQYF. The CDR3 DNA reads as TGCAGCGTTGTACCCCCGCGGGAGACCCAGTACTTC.

The chain has TRBV11-2 and TRBJ2-7, with unresolved D. Trimming cost V 2 bases and J 6 bases, with 17 bases left between them. There are 15 residues in the CDR3. Germline V gene data show CDR1 as SGHAT and CDR2 as FQNNGV. CDR3 sequence: CASSLPRTSKGEQYF. The CDR3 coding sequence is TGTGCCAGCAGCTTACCTAGGACGTCCAAGGGCGAGCAGTACTTC. The entire variable domain, with the rest obtained from reference TRBV11-2 and TRBJ2-7, is as follows: EAGVAQSPRYKIIEKRQSVAFWCNPISGHATLYWYQQILGQGPKLLIQFQNNGVVDDSQLPKDRFSAERLKGVDSTLKIQPAKLEDSAVYLCASSLPRTSKGEQYFGPGTRLTVT.

The chain uses TRBV15 and TRBJ2-1; D gene unclear. The CDR3 length is 16 residues. Germline V gene lookup returns CDR1 LNHNV and CDR2 YYDKDF (reference sequence). V lost 2 bases, J lost 5 bases, and 16 bases lay in between. The CDR3 region has the DNA TGTGCCACCAGCAGAACTTTAGTTAGTCGGGACAATGAGCAGTTCTTC. Protein: CATSRTLVSRDNEQFF.

In this sample, this clonotype turned up a few times. J is TRBJ2-1 and V is TRBV5-1; TRBD1 matches at 8 bases. CDR1 and CDR2 from the germline V gene are SGHRS and YFSETQ. The CDR3 is 17 residues long. With 4 bases clipped from V and 3 bases from J, the junction kept 12 bases outside the gene matches. The CDR3 loop reads CASSLQGASSFYNEQFF. CDR3 nucleotides: TGCGCCAGCAGCCTCCAGGGGGCGAGTTCATTCTACAATGAGCAGTTCTTC.

As for this clonotype: This may be a read error, as it is one base from a much larger clone. The rearrangement uses TRBV5-1 and TRBJ1-2, with no clear D. Between the trimmed V and J ends, which lost 6 bases and 8 bases, there was a span of 20 bases. The CDR3 has 14 residues. Germline CDR1 reads SGHRS; CDR2 reads YFSETQ. CDR3 nucleotides: TGCGCCAGCATCTTAACAGACCCTTCGGTGGGCTACACCTTC. This translates into CASILTDPSVGYTF.

This clonotype was counted at least ten times. This sequence joins TRBV4-1 and TRBJ1-2; TRBD1 matches at 11 bases. V trimming: 5 bases; J trimming: 6 bases; junction bases outside the gene matches: 8. Germline CDR1 MGHRA, CDR2 YSYEKL. The CDR3 totals 15 residues. CDR3 sequence: CASSENPGQGDGYTF. CDR3 bases: TGCGCCAGCAGCGAAAACCCGGGACAGGGGGATGGCTACACCTTC.

This clonotype showed up many times. The J gene is TRBJ2-7, the V gene TRBV20-1; no clear D gene. The V gene's germline CDR1 is DFQATT and CDR2 SNEGSKA (reference sequence). CDR3 size: 16 residues. Trimming left V 1 base short and J 5 bases short, with 21 bases between. The CDR3 loop reads CSARVEGIGLRNEQYF. The CDR3 coding sequence is TGCAGTGCTAGAGTAGAAGGAATAGGCCTACGAAACGAGCAGTACTTC.

This clonotype was seen ten or more times. J is TRBJ2-1 and V is TRBV7-3; no clear D. Trimming pared 6 bases from V and 0 bases from J, leaving 18 bases between. The germline gives CDR1 SGHTA, CDR2 FQGTGA. The CDR3 runs to 17 residues. The CDR3: CASSPTSTPRSYNEQFF. In nucleotides, the CDR3 is TGTGCCAGCAGTCCAACCTCTACTCCGCGCTCCTACAATGAGCAGTTCTTC.

This clonotype has ten or more counts. V and J are TRBV9 and TRBJ2-5, with D possibly matching TRBD2 (6 bases). The CDR3 length is 15 residues. Germline V gives CDR1 SGDLS, CDR2 YYNGEE. The germline V and J ends were trimmed by 6 bases and 2 bases, with 17 bases remaining between them. The CDR3 protein is CASTPMASEQETQYF. CDR3 coding DNA: TGTGCCAGCACCCCTATGGCTAGCGAACAAGAGACCCAGTACTTC.

This clonotype was detected many times. The CDR3 sequence is CSAITGYRSSNQPQHF. CDR3 DNA sequence: TGCAGTGCTATCACAGGGTATCGTAGTAGCAATCAGCCCCAGCATTTT. The chain couples TRBV20-1 to TRBJ1-5; D may be TRBD1 (6 bases). The germline CDR1 and CDR2 sequences are DFQATT and SNEGSKA (reference sequence). There are 16 residues in the CDR3. V was trimmed by 4 bases and J by 0 bases, leaving 16 bases between them.